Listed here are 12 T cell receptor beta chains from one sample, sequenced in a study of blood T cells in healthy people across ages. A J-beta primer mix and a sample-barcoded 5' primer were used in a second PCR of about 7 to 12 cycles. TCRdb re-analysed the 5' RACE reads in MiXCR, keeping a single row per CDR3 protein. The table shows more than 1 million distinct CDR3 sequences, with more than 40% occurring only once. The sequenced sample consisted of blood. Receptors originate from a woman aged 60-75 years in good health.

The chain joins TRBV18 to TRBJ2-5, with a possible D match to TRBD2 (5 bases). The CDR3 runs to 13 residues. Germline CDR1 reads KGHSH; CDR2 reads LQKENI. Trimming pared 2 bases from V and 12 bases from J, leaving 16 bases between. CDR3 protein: CASSPGRDGEKYF. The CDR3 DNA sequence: TGTGCCAGCTCACCAGGTCGAGATGGGGAGAAGTACTTC.

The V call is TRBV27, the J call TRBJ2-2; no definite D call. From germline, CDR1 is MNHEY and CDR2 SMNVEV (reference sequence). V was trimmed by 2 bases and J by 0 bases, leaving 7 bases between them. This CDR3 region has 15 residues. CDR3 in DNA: TGTGCCAGCAGTTTACTACCCCCGAACACCGGGGAGCTGTTTTTT. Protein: CASSLLPPNTGELFF.

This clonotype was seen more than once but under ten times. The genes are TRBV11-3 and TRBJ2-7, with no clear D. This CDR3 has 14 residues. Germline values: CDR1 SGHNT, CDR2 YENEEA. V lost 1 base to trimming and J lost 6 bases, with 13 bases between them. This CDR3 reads CASSLGGVFSEQYF. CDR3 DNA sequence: TGTGCCAGCAGCTTAGGAGGCGTTTTCTCCGAGCAGTACTTC. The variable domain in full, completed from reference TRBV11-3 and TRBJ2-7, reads EAGVVQSPRYKIIEKKQPVAFWCNPISGHNTLYWYLQNLGQGPELLIRYENEEAVDDSQLPKDRFSAERLKGVDSTLKIQPAELGDSAVYLCASSLGGVFSEQYFGPGTRLTVT.

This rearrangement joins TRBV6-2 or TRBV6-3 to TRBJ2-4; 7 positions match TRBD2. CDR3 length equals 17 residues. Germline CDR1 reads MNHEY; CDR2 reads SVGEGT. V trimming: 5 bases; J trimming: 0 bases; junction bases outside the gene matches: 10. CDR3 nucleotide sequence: TGTGCCAGCAGTCCCCGTGGGGAGGGCCTAGCCAAAAACATTCAGTACTTC. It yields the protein CASSPRGEGLAKNIQYF.

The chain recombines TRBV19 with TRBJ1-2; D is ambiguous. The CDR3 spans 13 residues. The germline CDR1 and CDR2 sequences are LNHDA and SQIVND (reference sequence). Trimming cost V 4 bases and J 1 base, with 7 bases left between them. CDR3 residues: CASSTLDNYGYTF. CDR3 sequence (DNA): TGTGCCAGTAGTACCTTAGATAACTATGGCTACACCTTC.

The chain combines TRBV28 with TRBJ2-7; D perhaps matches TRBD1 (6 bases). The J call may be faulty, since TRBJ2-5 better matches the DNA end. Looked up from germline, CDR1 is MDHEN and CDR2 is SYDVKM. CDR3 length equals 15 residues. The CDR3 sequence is CASSPPTGAAKTQYF. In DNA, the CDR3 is TGTGCCAGCAGCCCCCCGACAGGCGCGGCGAAGACCCAGTACTTC.

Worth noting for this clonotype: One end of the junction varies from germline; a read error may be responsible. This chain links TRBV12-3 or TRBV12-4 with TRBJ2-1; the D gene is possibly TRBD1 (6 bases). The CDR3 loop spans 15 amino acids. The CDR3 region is CASSLGGLGACEQFF. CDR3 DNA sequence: TGCGCCAGCAGTTTAGGAGGCTTGGGGGCTTGTGAGCAGTTCTTC.

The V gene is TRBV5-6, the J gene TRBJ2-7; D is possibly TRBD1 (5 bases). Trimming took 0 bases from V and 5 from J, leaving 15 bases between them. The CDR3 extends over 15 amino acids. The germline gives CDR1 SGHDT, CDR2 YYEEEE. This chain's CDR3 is CASSLGGHLSNEQYF. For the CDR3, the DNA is TGTGCCAGCAGCTTGGGGGGCCACCTCTCTAACGAGCAGTACTTC.

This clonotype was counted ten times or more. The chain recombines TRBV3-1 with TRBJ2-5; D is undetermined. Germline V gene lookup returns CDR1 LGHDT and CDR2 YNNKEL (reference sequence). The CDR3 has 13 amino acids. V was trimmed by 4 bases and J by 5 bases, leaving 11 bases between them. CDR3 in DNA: TGTGCCAGCAGCCTTGGAAGTGGGGAGACCCAGTACTTC. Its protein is CASSLGSGETQYF.

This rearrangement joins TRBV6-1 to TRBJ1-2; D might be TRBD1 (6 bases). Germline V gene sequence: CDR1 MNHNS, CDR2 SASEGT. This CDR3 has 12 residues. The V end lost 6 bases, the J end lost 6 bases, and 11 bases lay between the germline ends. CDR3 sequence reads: CASRDRQDGYTF. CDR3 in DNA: TGTGCCAGCAGGGACAGACAGGATGGCTACACCTTC.

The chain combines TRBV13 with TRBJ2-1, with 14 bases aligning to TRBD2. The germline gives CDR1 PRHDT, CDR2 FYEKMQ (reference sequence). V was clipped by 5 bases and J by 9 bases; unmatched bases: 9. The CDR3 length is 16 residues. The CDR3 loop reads CASSPRGLAGDTEQFF. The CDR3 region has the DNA TGTGCCAGCAGCCCCCGGGGACTAGCGGGAGACACTGAGCAGTTCTTC. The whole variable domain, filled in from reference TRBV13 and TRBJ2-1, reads AAGVIQSPRHLIKEKRETATLKCYPIPRHDTVYWYQQGPGQDPQFLISFYEKMQSDKGSIPDRFSAQQFSDYHSELNMSSLELGDSALYFCASSPRGLAGDTEQFFGPGTRLTVL.

CDR3 sequence reads: CASSQSDSYNQPQHF. The CDR3 DNA is TGTGCCAGCAGCCAATCGGACAGCTACAATCAGCCCCAGCATTTT. The chain joins TRBV4-2 to TRBJ1-5; a possible D gene is TRBD1 (6 bases). The CDR3 consists of 15 residues. From germline, CDR1 is LGHNA and CDR2 YNFKEQ. Trimming took off 2 bases at V and 3 bases at J, with 11 bases between the two ends.